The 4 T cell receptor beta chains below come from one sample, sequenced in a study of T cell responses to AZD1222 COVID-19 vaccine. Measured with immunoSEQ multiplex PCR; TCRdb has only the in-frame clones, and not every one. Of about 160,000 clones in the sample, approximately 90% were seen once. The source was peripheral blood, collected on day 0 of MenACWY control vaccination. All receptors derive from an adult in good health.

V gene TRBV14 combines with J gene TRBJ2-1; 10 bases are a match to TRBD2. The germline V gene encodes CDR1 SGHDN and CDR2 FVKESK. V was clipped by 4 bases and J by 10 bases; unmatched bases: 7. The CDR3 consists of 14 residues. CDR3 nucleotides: TGTGCCAGCAGCCCCAGTAGGACTAGCGGAGAGCAGTTCTTC. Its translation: CASSPSRTSGEQFF. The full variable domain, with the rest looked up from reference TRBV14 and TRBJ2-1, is EAGVTQFPSHSVIEKGQTVTLRCDPISGHDNLYWYRRVMGKEIKFLLHFVKESKQDESGMPNNRFLAERTGGTYSTLKVQPAELEDSGVYFCASSPSRTSGEQFFGPGTRLTVL.

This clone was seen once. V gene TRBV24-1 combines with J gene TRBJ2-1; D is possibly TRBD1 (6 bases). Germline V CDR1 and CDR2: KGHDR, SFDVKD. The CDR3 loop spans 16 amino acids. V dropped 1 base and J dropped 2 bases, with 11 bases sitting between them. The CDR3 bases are TGTGCCACCAGTGATTTTCAGGGGTTGGCCTACAATGAGCAGTTCTTC. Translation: CATSDFQGLAYNEQFF.

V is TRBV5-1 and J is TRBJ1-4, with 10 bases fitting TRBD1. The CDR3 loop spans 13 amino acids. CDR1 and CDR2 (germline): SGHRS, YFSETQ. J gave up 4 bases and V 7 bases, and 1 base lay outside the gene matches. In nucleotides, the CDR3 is TGCGCCAGCCGGACAGGGGGTAATGAAAAACTGTTTTTT. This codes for CASRTGGNEKLFF.

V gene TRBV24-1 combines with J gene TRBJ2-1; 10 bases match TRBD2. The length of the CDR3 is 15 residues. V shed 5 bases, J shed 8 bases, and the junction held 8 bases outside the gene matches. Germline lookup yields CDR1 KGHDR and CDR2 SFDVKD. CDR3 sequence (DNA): TGTGCCACCAGTGCAGTAGCGGGAGGTCGGGATGAGCAGTTCTTC. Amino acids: CATSAVAGGRDEQFF.